This entry lists 29 T cell receptor beta chains sequenced from one sample in a study of CD4+ T cells in melanoma. Repertoires were generated with immunoSEQ multiplex PCR, while TCRdb's copy carries only in-frame clones and drops some. The sample shows over 8,000 clones, about two thirds of them seen only once. Sequencing was done on a sample of tumor tissue. The receptors come from a human donor with melanoma.

V is TRBV27 and J is TRBJ2-3, with 7 bases fitting TRBD1. Trimming cost V 3 bases and J 3 bases; bases outside gene matches: 3. Germline V gene data show CDR1 as MNHEY and CDR2 as SMNVEV (reference sequence). This CDR3 contains 14 residues. The CDR3 reads CASSFRDSTDTQYF. DNA of the CDR3: TGTGCCAGCAGTTTCCGGGACAGTACAGATACGCAGTATTTT.

The J gene is TRBJ2-1, the V gene TRBV7-4, with 7 nucleotides matching TRBD2. Trimming removed 1 base from V and 6 bases from J; junction bases left unmatched: 18. Germline V gives CDR1 SGHVT, CDR2 SQSDAQ. This CDR3 contains 19 residues. CDR3 in amino acids: CASSLVPRRRSGRTNEQFF. In nucleotides, the CDR3 is TGTGCCAGCAGCTTAGTACCCCGCAGGCGTAGCGGGCGAACCAATGAGCAGTTCTTC.

This clone is medium-sized. The V call is TRBV7-3, the J call TRBJ2-1; D is perhaps TRBD1 (6 bases). Germline V gene lookup returns CDR1 SGHTA and CDR2 FQGTGA. The CDR3 consists of 15 residues. V lost 2 bases to trimming and J lost 2 bases, with 10 bases between them. In DNA form, the CDR3 reads TGTGCCAGCAGCTTAGGTGGGGGCCCCTACAATGAGCAGTTCTTC. This sequence encodes CASSLGGGPYNEQFF.

This chain joins TRBV7-8 and TRBJ1-6, with 9 nucleotides matching TRBD1. Germline V gene lookup returns CDR1 SGHVS and CDR2 FQNEAQ. The ends lost 2 bases at V and 2 bases at J; junction bases unmatched: 7. This CDR3 contains 18 residues. The CDR3 nucleotides read TGTGCCAGCAGCTTACCCCGACAGGGGGGAACCTATAATTCACCCCTCCACTTT. Its protein is CASSLPRQGGTYNSPLHF.

V is TRBV5-6 and J is TRBJ1-1; 10 bases align to TRBD1. The CDR3 extends over 14 amino acids. CDR1 and CDR2 (germline): SGHDT, YYEEEE. Trimming at V came to 3 bases and at J to 3 bases, leaving 2 bases not matched to a gene. The CDR3 is CASSYGQGDTEAFF. In DNA form, the CDR3 reads TGTGCCAGCAGCTATGGACAGGGGGACACTGAAGCTTTCTTT. Filled out from reference TRBV5-6 and TRBJ1-1, the complete variable domain reads DAGVTQSPTHLIKTRGQQVTLRCSPKSGHDTVSWYQQALGQGPQFIFQYYEEEERQRGNFPDRFSGHQFPNYSSELNVNALLLGDSALYLCASSYGQGDTEAFFGQGTRLTVV.

The chain carries TRBV29-1 and TRBJ1-1; no clear D gene. Germline CDR1 reads SQVTM; CDR2 reads ANQGSEA. The length of the CDR3 is 14 residues. V lost 4 bases and J 3 bases, leaving 15 bases between the germline ends. The CDR3 region is CSVVPGGLDTEAFF. Here the CDR3 DNA reads TGCAGCGTTGTGCCGGGTGGTCTTGACACTGAAGCTTTCTTT. Based on the CDR3 plus reference TRBV29-1 and TRBJ1-1, the full variable domain is SAVISQKPSRDICQRGTSLTIQCQVDSQVTMMFWYRQQPGQSLTLIATANQGSEATYESGFVIDKFPISRPNLTFSTLTVSNMSPEDSSIYLCSVVPGGLDTEAFFGQGTRLTVV.

V and J are TRBV10-3 and TRBJ2-7; 7 positions agree with TRBD2. The germline V gene encodes CDR1 ENHRY and CDR2 SYGVKD. V lost 4 bases, J lost 3 bases, and 6 bases stayed unmatched. The CDR3 extends over 14 amino acids. CDR3 residues: CAISGGRGSYEQYF. The CDR3 bases are TGTGCCATCAGTGGCGGGCGGGGGAGCTACGAGCAGTACTTC.

V and J are TRBV2 and TRBJ2-3; tentatively, D is TRBD1 (6 bases). The CDR3 runs 15 residues. V lost 1 base and J 3 bases, leaving 11 bases between the germline ends. Germline lookup yields CDR1 SNHLY and CDR2 FYNNEI. CDR3 bases: TGTGCCAGCAGTGAAGTACAGGGAATGACAGATACGCAGTATTTT. It translates to CASSEVQGMTDTQYF.

The gene calls are TRBV6-5 and TRBJ1-1, with 9 bases fitting TRBD1. Germline CDR1 MNHEY, CDR2 SVGAGI. The CDR3 covers 15 residues. The J segment lost 4 bases and the V segment lost 1 base, leaving 4 bases of the junction unmatched. The CDR3 DNA reads TGTGCCAGCAGTTACTTACAGGGGGCTGGCACTGAAGCTTTCTTT. Translating gives CASSYLQGAGTEAFF.

The chain has TRBV5-8 and TRBJ1-3; D is uncertain. Deletions cut 1 base from V and 0 bases from J, with 11 bases between. CDR1 is SGHTS and CDR2 is YDEGEE in the germline V gene. This CDR3 region has 16 residues. The CDR3: CASSLRLGHSGNTIYF. CDR3 in DNA: TGTGCCAGCAGCTTGAGGCTAGGGCACTCTGGAAACACCATATATTTT.

The V call is TRBV11-2, the J call TRBJ1-2, with D unresolved. The CDR3 extends over 16 amino acids. The V end lost 1 base, the J end lost 8 bases, and 20 bases lay between the germline ends. From germline, CDR1 is SGHAT and CDR2 FQNNGV. The DNA for the CDR3 is TGTGCCAGCAGCTTAGCCGATAGCCCGCGAGGATCCGGCTACACCTTC. Translating gives CASSLADSPRGSGYTF.

By its share, this clone is large. Here the CDR3 DNA reads TGTGCCAGCAGCTTAGACTCCGGGACAGTAGGCGAGCAGTACTTC. Translation gives CASSLDSGTVGEQYF. V is TRBV7-6 and J is TRBJ2-7, with 7 bases that match TRBD1. V was pared by 1 base and J by 6 bases, with 9 bases of the junction left unmatched. CDR3 length: 15 amino acids. Looked up from germline, CDR1 is SGHVS and CDR2 is FNYEAQ.

This clone occurred a few times. A read error may account for a junction end that differs from germline. This sequence joins TRBV7-7 and TRBJ2-7, with a possible D match to TRBD2 (6 bases). CDR1 and CDR2 from the germline V gene are SSHAT and FNYEAQ (reference sequence). The CDR3 runs 13 residues. The CDR3 sequence is CASSLEEAGEQYF. The CDR3 bases are TGTGCTAGCAGCTTAGAAGAGGCGGGAGAGCAGTACTTC.

This chain links TRBV6-1 with TRBJ2-5; weak D call: TRBD1 (6 bases). This CDR3 contains 13 residues. V shed 8 bases and J shed 5 bases, with 15 bases lying between them. The germline CDR1 and CDR2 sequences are MNHNS and SASEGT. This chain's CDR3 is CASGGRVWETQYF. CDR3 coding DNA: TGTGCCAGCGGGGGCAGAGTTTGGGAGACCCAGTACTTC.

A single count supports this clone. The chain combines TRBV7-2 with TRBJ2-3, with unresolved D. Per germline, CDR1 SGHTA and CDR2 FQGNSA. The CDR3 is 12 amino acids. V gave up 5 bases and J gave up 2 bases, with 5 bases separating them. CDR3 DNA: TGTGCCAGCAGCCCGAACACAGATACGCAGTATTTT. This encodes CASSPNTDTQYF.

This clone was counted only a few times. Within the sample, other DNA sequences also encode this same CDR3. V is TRBV5-1 and J is TRBJ1-2; 7 bases line up with TRBD1. Germline V gene lookup returns CDR1 SGHRS and CDR2 YFSETQ. The CDR3 spans 13 residues. V shed 0 bases and J 6 bases; nucleotides not matched to a gene: 2. The CDR3 nucleotides are TGCGCCAGCAGCTTGGACAGGGGAGATGGCTACACCTTC. Translating gives CASSLDRGDGYTF.

The chain employs TRBV5-1 and TRBJ2-7, with 12 bases matching TRBD2. Germline V gene data show CDR1 as SGHRS and CDR2 as YFSETQ. The J segment lost 3 bases and the V segment lost 2 bases, leaving 3 bases of the junction unmatched. The CDR3 covers 15 residues. The CDR3 nucleotides are TGCGCCAGCAGCTTAACTAGCGGGGGGAACTACGAGCAGTACTTC. Its protein product is CASSLTSGGNYEQYF.

The V and J genes are TRBV7-2 and TRBJ1-5; perhaps TRBD1 as D (5 bases). Per germline, CDR1 SGHTA and CDR2 FQGNSA. The CDR3 extends over 13 amino acids. V gave up 1 base and J gave up 6 bases, with 7 bases separating them. The CDR3 spells CASSLVGVQPQHF. The DNA of the CDR3 is TGTGCCAGCAGCTTAGTGGGGGTTCAGCCCCAGCATTTT.

The chain combines TRBV10-2 with TRBJ2-1; 11 bases match TRBD2. The CDR3 sequence is 14 residues long. Germline lookup yields CDR1 WSHSY and CDR2 SAAADI. V lost 5 bases and J lost 9; bases outside the gene matches: 6. This CDR3 reads CASSSSGGASEQFF. In DNA form, the CDR3 reads TGCGCCAGCAGTAGTAGCGGGGGGGCGAGTGAGCAGTTCTTC.

The genes are TRBV19 and TRBJ1-5; D is unresolved. V lost 4 bases and J 3 bases, leaving 13 bases between the germline ends. Per germline, CDR1 LNHDA and CDR2 SQIVND (reference sequence). The CDR3 is made up of 15 amino acids. The CDR3 protein is CASSNREGINQPQHF. CDR3 bases: TGTGCCAGTAGTAATCGGGAGGGCATCAATCAGCCCCAGCATTTT.

The chain has TRBV5-8 and TRBJ2-5; no clear D. Germline loops: CDR1 SGHTS, CDR2 YDEGEE. Trimming took off 0 bases at V and 5 bases at J, with 14 bases between the two ends. The length of the CDR3 is 15 residues. CDR3 bases: TGTGCCAGCAGCTTGGGAGCCAGCACTAAGGAGACCCAGTACTTC. It specifies CASSLGASTKETQYF.

V gene TRBV4-1 combines with J gene TRBJ2-7, with a possible D match to TRBD1 (6 bases). The CDR3 extends over 14 amino acids. The V gene's germline CDR1 is MGHRA and CDR2 YSYEKL. V lost 2 bases, J lost 1 base, and 9 bases lay in between. The CDR3 spells CASSQNQGSYEQYF. The CDR3 DNA reads TGCGCCAGCAGCCAAAATCAGGGGTCCTACGAGCAGTACTTC.

CDR3 coding DNA: TGTGCCTGGACCGGCGGACAGGTTATTAACTATGGCTACACCTTC. Protein product: CAWTGGQVINYGYTF. The chain has TRBV30 and TRBJ1-2, with 7 bases aligning to TRBD1. Trimming at V came to 4 bases and at J to 1 base, leaving 9 bases not matched to a gene. This CDR3 contains 15 residues. Germline V CDR1 and CDR2: GTSNPN, SVGIG (reference sequence).

CDR3: CASSLSFSGAWGLYNEQFF. CDR3 in DNA: TGTGCCAGCAGCTTATCTTTTAGCGGGGCCTGGGGACTTTACAATGAGCAGTTCTTC. The chain combines TRBV11-2 with TRBJ2-1, with TRBD2 matching 8 bases. The CDR3 spans 19 residues. J was trimmed by 4 bases and V by 2 bases; bases with no gene match: 16. Germline loops: CDR1 SGHAT, CDR2 FQNNGV.

V gene TRBV5-1 combines with J gene TRBJ2-3; D ambiguous. The CDR3 runs to 14 residues. The V gene's germline CDR1 is SGHRS and CDR2 YFSETQ. Trimming took off 4 bases at V and 2 bases at J, with 11 bases between the two ends. CDR3 DNA sequence: TGCGCCAGCAGCCTGACTTGGACCACAGATACGCAGTATTTT. This encodes CASSLTWTTDTQYF.

As to this clone: The junction differs from germline at one of its ends, possibly a read error. J is TRBJ1-1 and V is TRBV7-7; D might be TRBD1 (5 bases). The CDR3 extends over 13 amino acids. CDR1 is SSHAT and CDR2 is FNYEAQ in the germline V gene (reference sequence). CDR3 loop: CASTPTREAEAFF. The CDR3 DNA is TGTGCTAGCACCCCAACCAGGGAGGCTGAAGCTTTCTTT.

The rearrangement joins TRBV7-2 to TRBJ1-5; D unresolved. The CDR3 is made up of 14 amino acids. Germline CDR1 and CDR2: SGHTA and FQGNSA. V lost 5 bases to trimming and J lost 4 bases, with 12 bases between them. CDR3 in amino acids: CASSDVTANQPQHF. In nucleotides, the CDR3 is TGTGCCAGCAGCGATGTGACTGCGAATCAGCCCCAGCATTTT.

The chain has TRBV6-5 and TRBJ2-7; TRBD1 matches at 7 bases. CDR1 is MNHEY, CDR2 SVGAGI, per germline. V lost 6 bases, J lost 2 bases, and 1 base stayed unmatched. The CDR3 has 12 amino acids. The CDR3 DNA sequence: TGTGCCAGCAGCCAGGGGGCCTACGAGCAGTACTTC. Translating it yields CASSQGAYEQYF.

This sequence joins TRBV15 and TRBJ1-5, with D unresolved. Germline-derived CDR1 and CDR2 are LNHNV and YYDKDF (reference sequence). This CDR3 comprises 12 residues. V was pared by 0 bases and J by 7 bases, with 4 bases between. This CDR3 reads CATSRDLQPQHF. The DNA of the CDR3 is TGTGCCACCAGCAGAGATCTCCAGCCCCAGCATTTT.